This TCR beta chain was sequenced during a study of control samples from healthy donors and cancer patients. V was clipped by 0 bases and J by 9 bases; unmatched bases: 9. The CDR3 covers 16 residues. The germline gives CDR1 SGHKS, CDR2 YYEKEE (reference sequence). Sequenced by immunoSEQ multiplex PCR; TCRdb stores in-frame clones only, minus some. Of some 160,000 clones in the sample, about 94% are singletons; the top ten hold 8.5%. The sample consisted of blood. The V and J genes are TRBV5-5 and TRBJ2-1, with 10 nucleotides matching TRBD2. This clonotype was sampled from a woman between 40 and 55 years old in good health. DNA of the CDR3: TGTGCCAGCAGCTTGGCGTGGCTAGCGGGAGAACCTGAGCAGTTCTTC. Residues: CASSLAWLAGEPEQFF.